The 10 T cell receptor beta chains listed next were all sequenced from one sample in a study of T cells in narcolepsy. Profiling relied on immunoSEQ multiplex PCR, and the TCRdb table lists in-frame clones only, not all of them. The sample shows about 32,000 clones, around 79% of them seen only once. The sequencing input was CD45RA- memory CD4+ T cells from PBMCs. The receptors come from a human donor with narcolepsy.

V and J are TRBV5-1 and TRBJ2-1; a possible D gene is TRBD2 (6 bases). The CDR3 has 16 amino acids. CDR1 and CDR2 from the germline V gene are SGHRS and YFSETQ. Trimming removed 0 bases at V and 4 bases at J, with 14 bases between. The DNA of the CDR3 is TGCGCCAGCAGCTTGGTGCGCGGGGTTCTATACAATGAGCAGTTCTTC. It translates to CASSLVRGVLYNEQFF.

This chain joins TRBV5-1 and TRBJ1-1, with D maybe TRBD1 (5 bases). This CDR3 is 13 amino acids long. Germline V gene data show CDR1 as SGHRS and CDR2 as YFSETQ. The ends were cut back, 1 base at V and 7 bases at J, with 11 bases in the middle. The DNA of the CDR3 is TGCGCCAGCAGCTTGTCGGAGCAGGGTGAAGCTTTCTTT. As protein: CASSLSEQGEAFF.

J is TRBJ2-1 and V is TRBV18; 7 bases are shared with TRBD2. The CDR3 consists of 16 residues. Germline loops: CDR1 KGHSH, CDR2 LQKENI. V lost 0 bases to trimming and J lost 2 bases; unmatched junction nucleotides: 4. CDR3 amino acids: CASSPPPAGTYNEQFF. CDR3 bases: TGTGCCAGCTCACCACCCCCAGCGGGGACCTACAATGAGCAGTTCTTC.

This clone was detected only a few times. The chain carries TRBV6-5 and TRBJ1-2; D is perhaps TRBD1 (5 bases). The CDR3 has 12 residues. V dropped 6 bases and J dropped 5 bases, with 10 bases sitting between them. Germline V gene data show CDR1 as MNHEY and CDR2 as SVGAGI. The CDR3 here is CASRGQGYGYTF. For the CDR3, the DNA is TGTGCCAGCAGGGGTCAGGGTTATGGCTACACCTTC.

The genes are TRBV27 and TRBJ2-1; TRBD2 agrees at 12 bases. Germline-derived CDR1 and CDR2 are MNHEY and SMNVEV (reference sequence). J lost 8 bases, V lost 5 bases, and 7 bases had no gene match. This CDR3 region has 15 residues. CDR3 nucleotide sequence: TGTGCCAGCAGTATCCCGGGACTAGCGGGTCATGAGCAGTTCTTC. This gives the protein CASSIPGLAGHEQFF.

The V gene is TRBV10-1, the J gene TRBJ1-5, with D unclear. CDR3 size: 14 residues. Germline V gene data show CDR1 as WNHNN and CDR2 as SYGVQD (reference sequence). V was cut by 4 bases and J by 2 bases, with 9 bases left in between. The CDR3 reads CASSGVHGNQPQHF. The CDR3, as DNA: TGCGCCAGCAGTGGCGTGCATGGCAATCAGCCCCAGCATTTT.

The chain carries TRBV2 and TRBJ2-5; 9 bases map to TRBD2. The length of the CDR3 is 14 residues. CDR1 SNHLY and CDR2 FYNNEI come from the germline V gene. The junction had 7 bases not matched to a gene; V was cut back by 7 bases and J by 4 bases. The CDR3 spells CASINPRGGETQYF. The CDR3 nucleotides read TGTGCCAGCATTAATCCGCGGGGGGGAGAGACCCAGTACTTC.

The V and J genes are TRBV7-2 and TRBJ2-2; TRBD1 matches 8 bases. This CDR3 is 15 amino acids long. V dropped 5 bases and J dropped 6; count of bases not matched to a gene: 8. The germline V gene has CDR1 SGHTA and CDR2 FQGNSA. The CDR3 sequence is CASSADRGRAGELFF. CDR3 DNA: TGTGCCAGCAGCGCCGACAGGGGCCGGGCCGGGGAGCTGTTTTTT.

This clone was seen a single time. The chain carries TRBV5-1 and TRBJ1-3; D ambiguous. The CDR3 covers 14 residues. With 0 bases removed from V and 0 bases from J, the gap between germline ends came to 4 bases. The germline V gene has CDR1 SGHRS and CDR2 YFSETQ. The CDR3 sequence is CASSLGRSGNTIYF. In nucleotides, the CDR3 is TGCGCCAGCAGCTTGGGACGCTCTGGAAACACCATATATTTT.

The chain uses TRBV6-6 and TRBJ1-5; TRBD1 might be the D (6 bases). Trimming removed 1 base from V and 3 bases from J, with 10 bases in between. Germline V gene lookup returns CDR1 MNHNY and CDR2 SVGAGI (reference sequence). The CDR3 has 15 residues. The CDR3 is CASSYLGANNQPQHF. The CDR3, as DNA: TGTGCCAGCAGTTACTTGGGGGCAAACAATCAGCCCCAGCATTTT.